This T cell receptor beta chain is from a study of T cell repertoires in cytomegalovirus infection. Study-wide context: The authors used CMV epitopes that were HLA-C-restricted (recently identified) and HLA-B-restricted (well studied). It was the public TCR beta signatures that indicated both CMV infection and matching HLA type.

Notes on the study in general: Frequencies of public TCR beta families were cumulated, and this identified carriers of CMV plus the relevant HLA.

For this clonotype: What it binds is unknown.

The CDR3 length is 14 residues. CDR1 and CDR2 (germline): MNHGY, SAAAGT. V shed 2 bases and J 2 bases; nucleotides not matched to a gene: 2. TCRdb re-called the reads through MiXCR, storing one row per CDR3 protein. This table has approximately 270,000 distinct CDR3 sequences, about 20% appearing once. The chain is built from TRBV6-8 and TRBJ2-7, with TRBD2 matching 8 bases. This sequence was found in a human donor in good health (CMV status not recorded). Some clones in this sample may be carry-over from other donors' samples. Material: cultured PBMCs, obtained from culture after CMV antigen stimulation. This CDR3 is CASSYRTSTYEQYF. Here the CDR3 DNA reads TGTGCCAGCAGTTACCGGACTAGCACCTACGAGCAGTACTTC.